Each of the 28 T cell receptor beta chains below was sequenced from the same sample in a study of T cell responses to AZD1222 COVID-19 vaccine (dated by TCRdb to the early 2020s). The method was the immunoSEQ multiplex PCR assay. TCRdb mirrors the immuneACCESS table, restricted to in-frame sequences. Some clones are absent from its copies; in checked studies, under half trace to an unresolved V gene, and the reason for the others is unknown. In all, the sample holds some 150,000 clones, and around 90% of those were seen once. Clones ranked in the top ten supply about 1.8% of the sample. What the time point label conveys for this sample: about 28 days (+/-7) after the second vaccine dose. Sequenced material: peripheral blood, taken 28 days after the second AZD1222 dose. Receptor source: an adult who received the AZD1222 COVID-19 vaccine.

This sequence joins TRBV5-1 and TRBJ1-6; tentatively, D is TRBD1 (5 bases). Germline V gene lookup returns CDR1 SGHRS and CDR2 YFSETQ. The CDR3 spans 17 residues. V dropped 1 base and J dropped 10 bases, with 21 bases sitting between them. CDR3 loop: CASSLYPRGPRVSPLHF. The CDR3 DNA reads TGCGCCAGCAGCTTGTACCCCCGGGGCCCCCGAGTCTCACCCCTCCACTTT.

This rearrangement joins TRBV7-8 to TRBJ2-2; D gene unclear. Between the trimmed V and J ends, which lost 4 bases and 4 bases, there was a span of 4 bases. The CDR3 covers 12 residues. The germline V gene has CDR1 SGHVS and CDR2 FQNEAQ. Written as DNA, the CDR3 is TGTGCCAGCAGCTCAAGCACCGGGGAGCTGTTTTTT. Protein product: CASSSSTGELFF.

V and J are TRBV28 and TRBJ1-3; D is unclear. Per the germline V gene, CDR1 is MDHEN and CDR2 is SYDVKM. Trimming removed 6 bases from V and 1 base from J, with 10 bases in between. The CDR3 spans 14 residues. The CDR3 spells CASRTSGSGNTIYF. The CDR3, as DNA: TGTGCCAGCAGGACCTCCGGGTCTGGAAACACCATATATTTT.

V usage is TRBV7-9 and J usage is TRBJ1-1; D call uncertain. The CDR3 is 14 amino acids. CDR1 is SEHNR, CDR2 FQNEAQ, per germline (reference sequence). Between the trimmed V and J ends, which lost 1 base and 1 base, there was a span of 7 bases. In DNA form, the CDR3 reads TGTGCCAGCAGCTTAGTCCAGGAGAACACTGAAGCTTTCTTT. Encoded protein: CASSLVQENTEAFF.

The chain uses TRBV6-5 and TRBJ2-5; 9 nucleotides agree with TRBD2. V lost 7 bases, J lost 7 bases, and 10 bases stayed unmatched. The V gene's germline CDR1 is MNHEY and CDR2 SVGAGI. The CDR3 runs 14 residues. CDR3 DNA sequence: TGTGCCAGCAACTCACTAGCGGGCTCGGGGACCCAGTACTTC. Protein sequence: CASNSLAGSGTQYF.

The V and J genes are TRBV19 and TRBJ2-1; D possibly corresponds to TRBD1 (7 bases). The CDR3 is 13 amino acids. Trimming cost V 7 bases and J 8 bases, with 15 bases left between them. Germline-derived CDR1 and CDR2 are LNHDA and SQIVND (reference sequence). The CDR3 region is CASTMGRGDEQFF. CDR3 sequence (DNA): TGTGCCAGTACCATGGGCAGGGGGGATGAGCAGTTCTTC.

The rearrangement links TRBV6-2 or TRBV6-3 to TRBJ1-1; 7 nucleotides agree with TRBD1. Germline loops: CDR1 MNHEY, CDR2 SVGEGT. The CDR3 length is 13 residues. J was trimmed by 7 bases and V by 6 bases; bases with no gene match: 8. The CDR3 DNA reads as TGTGCCAGCAGCTTAACAGGGGCAAGTGAAGCTTTCTTT. This sequence encodes CASSLTGASEAFF.

The chain couples TRBV11-3 to TRBJ2-2; 8 bases align to TRBD2. CDR3 length: 16 amino acids. The trim removed 0 bases at V and 2 bases at J, leaving 2 bases unmatched. The germline V gene encodes CDR1 SGHNT and CDR2 YENEEA. The CDR3 DNA is TGTGCCAGCAGCTTAGACGGGAGGGCCAACACCGGGGAGCTGTTTTTT. This encodes CASSLDGRANTGELFF.

This clone has a single count. This chain connects TRBV14 to TRBJ1-2; D call uncertain. The CDR3 has 15 residues. Germline CDR1 SGHDN, CDR2 FVKESK. V lost 2 bases and J 6 bases, leaving 16 bases between the germline ends. The CDR3 region is CASSQFRLAPDGYTF. CDR3 nucleotide sequence: TGTGCCAGCAGCCAATTTAGGTTGGCGCCTGATGGCTACACCTTC. The variable domain in full, with the rest retrieved from reference TRBV14 and TRBJ1-2, is EAGVTQFPSHSVIEKGQTVTLRCDPISGHDNLYWYRRVMGKEIKFLLHFVKESKQDESGMPNNRFLAERTGGTYSTLKVQPAELEDSGVYFCASSQFRLAPDGYTFGSGTRLTVV.

V and J are TRBV23-1 and TRBJ2-5, with D perhaps TRBD1 (7 bases). TRBV23-1 is an ORF for which the function is uncertain. The CDR3 is made up of 15 amino acids. V was trimmed by 2 bases and J by 2 bases, leaving 12 bases between them. The CDR3: CASSQTGDSQETQYF. The CDR3 nucleotides read TGCGCCAGCAGTCAAACGGGGGACAGTCAAGAGACCCAGTACTTC.

V is TRBV6-5 and J is TRBJ1-5; 7 bases fit TRBD1. In germline, CDR1 is MNHEY, CDR2 SVGAGI. Trimming at V came to 6 bases and at J to 2 bases, leaving 7 bases not matched to a gene. The CDR3 consists of 15 residues. CDR3 bases: TGTGCCAGCAGCGGGGGAGGGGGCGGCAATCAGCCCCAGCATTTT. Encoded protein: CASSGGGGGNQPQHF.

The J gene is TRBJ2-2, the V gene TRBV5-4, with D perhaps matching TRBD1 (5 bases). CDR1 is SGHNT and CDR2 is YYREEE in the germline V gene (reference sequence). Deletions cut 0 bases from V and 2 bases from J, with 8 bases between. The CDR3 is 15 amino acids. CDR3 DNA sequence: TGTGCCAGCAGCTTGGGGGGCAGAAACACCGGGGAGCTGTTTTTT. Amino acids: CASSLGGRNTGELFF.

V and J are TRBV27 and TRBJ1-3, with D hard to call. The ends were cut back, 4 bases at V and 14 bases at J, with 15 bases in the middle. The germline CDR1 and CDR2 sequences are MNHEY and SMNVEV (reference sequence). This CDR3 has 12 residues. The CDR3 loop reads CASSSARGRLYF. CDR3 sequence (DNA): TGTGCCAGCAGTTCCGCCCGGGGTCGGTTATATTTT.

The chain links TRBV7-8 to TRBJ2-3, with D hard to call. V was cut by 5 bases and J by 6 bases, with 9 bases left in between. Germline CDR1 is SGHVS and CDR2 is FQNEAQ. The CDR3 covers 12 residues. CDR3 amino acids: CASSGSFDTQYF. The CDR3 nucleotides are TGTGCCAGCAGCGGTAGCTTCGATACGCAGTATTTT.

This chain connects TRBV19 to TRBJ2-1; no definite D call. Deletions cut 4 bases from V and 4 bases from J, with 11 bases between. This CDR3 region has 14 residues. Germline assignment: CDR1 LNHDA and CDR2 SQIVND (reference sequence). The CDR3 protein is CASSSSPEYNEQFF. The DNA for the CDR3 is TGTGCCAGTAGTAGTTCTCCAGAGTACAATGAGCAGTTCTTC.

V is TRBV28 and J is TRBJ1-4, with 10 bases aligning to TRBD1. The length of the CDR3 is 15 residues. V trimming: 7 bases; J trimming: 4 bases; junction bases outside the gene matches: 6. Germline lookup yields CDR1 MDHEN and CDR2 SYDVKM. CDR3: CASTSWDRGNEKLFF. The CDR3, as DNA: TGTGCCAGCACTTCTTGGGACAGGGGTAATGAAAAACTGTTTTTT.

The chain joins TRBV10-2 to TRBJ1-3, with D perhaps TRBD1 (5 bases). Germline V gene data show CDR1 as WSHSY and CDR2 as SAAADI. There are 14 residues in the CDR3. V lost 8 bases and J 0 bases, leaving 11 bases between the germline ends. CDR3 region: CASARQTSGNTIYF. The CDR3 DNA follows: TGCGCCAGCGCAAGACAGACCTCTGGAAACACCATATATTTT.

The V call is TRBV20-1, the J call TRBJ1-3, with 7 bases fitting TRBD1. The ends lost 3 bases at V and 4 bases at J; junction bases unmatched: 3. Germline values: CDR1 DFQATT, CDR2 SNEGSKA (reference sequence). This CDR3 has 13 residues. The chain's CDR3 is CSASKQGGNTIYF. The CDR3 nucleotides are TGCAGTGCTAGTAAACAGGGGGGAAACACCATATATTTT.

The CDR3 here is CASSLRQDGYGYTF. CDR3 in DNA: TGCGCCAGCAGCTTGAGACAGGACGGATATGGCTACACCTTC. V usage is TRBV5-1 and J usage is TRBJ1-2, with D perhaps matching TRBD1 (6 bases). There are 14 residues in the CDR3. Germline lookup yields CDR1 SGHRS and CDR2 YFSETQ. The V gene lost 1 base and the J gene lost 5 bases, with 12 bases spanning the gap.

The rearrangement joins TRBV19 to TRBJ2-4; no clear D gene. The V and J ends lost 0 bases and 3 bases respectively, with 18 bases between them. CDR3 length equals 18 residues. Per germline, CDR1 LNHDA and CDR2 SQIVND (reference sequence). The DNA for the CDR3 is TGTGCCAGTAGTATAGACCGGAGCAGGATGTCTGACAAAAACATTCAGTACTTC. Its protein product is CASSIDRSRMSDKNIQYF.

This chain connects TRBV30 to TRBJ2-3; 9 bases agree with TRBD2. CDR3 size: 15 residues. The ends lost 0 bases at V and 6 bases at J; junction bases unmatched: 7. The germline CDR1 and CDR2 sequences are GTSNPN and SVGIG (reference sequence). In DNA form, the CDR3 reads TGTGCCTGGAGTGTCCAAGCGGGAGGTAGGGATACGCAGTATTTT. The encoded protein is CAWSVQAGGRDTQYF.

The chain recombines TRBV7-9 with TRBJ1-1; unclear D gene. This CDR3 spans 15 amino acids. The germline CDR1 and CDR2 sequences are SEHNR and FQNEAQ (reference sequence). V lost 3 bases and J lost 4, with 15 bases in between. DNA for the CDR3: TGTGCCAGCAGCTTGGTACGGGCGCGGGTCACTGAAGCTTTCTTT. As protein: CASSLVRARVTEAFF.

CDR3 sequence: CASGLRENTEAFF. CDR3 DNA: TGTGCTAGTGGTTTGAGGGAGAACACTGAAGCTTTCTTT. J is TRBJ1-1 and V is TRBV12-5; D remains ambiguous. The CDR3 loop spans 13 amino acids. Trimming took 2 bases from V and 1 from J, leaving 5 bases between them. CDR1 and CDR2 from the germline V gene are LGHNT and FRNRAP.

The CDR3 DNA reads TGTGCCAGCAGTGAGGGACTAGCGGGCAATGAGCAGTTCTTC. Protein: CASSEGLAGNEQFF. The chain is built from TRBV25-1 and TRBJ2-1; TRBD2 matches at 12 bases. Losses at the gene ends were 3 bases for V and 6 bases for J; bases not matched to a gene: 0. Germline CDR1 and CDR2: MGHDK and SYGVNS. This CDR3 is built from 14 residues. The full variable domain, in which reference TRBV25-1 and TRBJ2-1 provide the parts outside the CDR3, is EADIYQTPRYLVIGTGKKITLECSQTMGHDKMYWYQQDPGMELHLIHYSYGVNSTEKGDLSSESTVSRIRTEHFPLTLESARPSHTSQYLCASSEGLAGNEQFFGPGTRLTVL.

In its sample, this clone was seen a few times. This chain links TRBV30 with TRBJ1-6; weak D call: TRBD1 (5 bases). V lost 0 bases, J lost 10 bases, and 16 bases lay in between. Germline loops: CDR1 GTSNPN, CDR2 SVGIG (reference sequence). The length of the CDR3 is 15 residues. The CDR3 reads CAWSVAGGESSPLHF. For the CDR3, the DNA is TGTGCCTGGAGTGTAGCCGGGGGGGAAAGCTCACCCCTCCACTTT.

This clone was picked up a small number of times. The CDR3 loop is CASSRGVSNQPQHF. For the CDR3, the DNA is TGTGCCAGCAGCCGCGGGGTTAGCAATCAGCCCCAGCATTTT. This sequence joins TRBV9 and TRBJ1-5; D is unclear. V was trimmed by 4 bases and J by 0 bases, leaving 8 bases between them. Per germline, CDR1 SGDLS and CDR2 YYNGEE. The length of the CDR3 is 14 residues. The complete variable domain, with remaining parts taken from reference TRBV9 and TRBJ1-5, reads DSGVTQTPKHLITATGQRVTLRCSPRSGDLSVYWYQQSLDQGLQFLIQYYNGEERAKGNILERFSAQQFPDLHSELNLSSLELGDSALYFCASSRGVSNQPQHFGDGTRLSIL.

Turning to this clone: Different DNA sequences within this sample yield the same CDR3. The chain has TRBV4-3 and TRBJ1-4; no definite D call. The CDR3 contains 16 residues. From germline, CDR1 is LGHNA and CDR2 YSLEER. Trimming took 1 base from V and 0 from J, leaving 9 bases between them. The CDR3 DNA reads TGCGCCAGCAGCCAAGCTCTGAGGGCAACTAATGAAAAACTGTTTTTT. Its translation: CASSQALRATNEKLFF.

This chain joins TRBV5-1 and TRBJ1-6; D call uncertain. V lost 0 bases, J lost 5 bases, and 3 bases lay in between. The CDR3 length is 13 residues. Germline V gives CDR1 SGHRS, CDR2 YFSETQ. This CDR3 reads CASSLGNNSPLHF. For the CDR3, the DNA is TGCGCCAGCAGCTTGGGGAATAATTCACCCCTCCACTTT.